Detailed here is one T cell receptor beta chain. Its antigen is currently unknown. The data were obtained in a study of vaccination effects on CD4 cells after COVID-19. Trimming took 1 base from V and 8 from J, leaving 11 bases between them. The CDR3 is made up of 14 amino acids. The germline V gene has CDR1 SGHVS and CDR2 FQNEAQ. The authors isolated CD4+ T cells after approximately 9 days of culture. Nucleocapsid antibodies were negative in the vaccine recipients, who had never had SARS-CoV-2 infection. TCRdb's copy holds only in-frame clones and misses some; the assay was immunoSEQ multiplex PCR. The profile shows 65,000 to 80,000 clones, 60% to 80% of them singletons.

This clonotype originated in a human donor who received a COVID-19 vaccine. Sequenced here: CD4+ T cells from PBMCs cultured without peptide, sampled before COVID-19 vaccination. The chain carries TRBV7-8 and TRBJ1-4, with no clear D. The CDR3 is CASSLGSTGEKLFF. Written as DNA, the CDR3 is TGTGCCAGCAGCTTAGGGTCTACCGGAGAAAAACTGTTTTTT.